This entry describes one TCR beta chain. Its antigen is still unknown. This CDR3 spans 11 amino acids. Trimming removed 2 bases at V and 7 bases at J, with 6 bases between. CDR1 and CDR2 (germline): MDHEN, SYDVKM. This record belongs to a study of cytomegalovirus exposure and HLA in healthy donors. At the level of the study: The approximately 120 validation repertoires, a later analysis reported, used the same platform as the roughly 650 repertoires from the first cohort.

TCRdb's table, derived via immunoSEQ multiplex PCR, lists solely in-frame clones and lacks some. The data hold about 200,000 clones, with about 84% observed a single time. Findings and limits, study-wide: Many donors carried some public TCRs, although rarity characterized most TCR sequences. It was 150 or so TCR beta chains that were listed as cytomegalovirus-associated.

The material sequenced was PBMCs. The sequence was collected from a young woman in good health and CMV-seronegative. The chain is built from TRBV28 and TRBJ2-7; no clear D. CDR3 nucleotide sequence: TGTGCCAGCAGTTTAGGCTTTGAGCAGTACTTC. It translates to CASSLGFEQYF.